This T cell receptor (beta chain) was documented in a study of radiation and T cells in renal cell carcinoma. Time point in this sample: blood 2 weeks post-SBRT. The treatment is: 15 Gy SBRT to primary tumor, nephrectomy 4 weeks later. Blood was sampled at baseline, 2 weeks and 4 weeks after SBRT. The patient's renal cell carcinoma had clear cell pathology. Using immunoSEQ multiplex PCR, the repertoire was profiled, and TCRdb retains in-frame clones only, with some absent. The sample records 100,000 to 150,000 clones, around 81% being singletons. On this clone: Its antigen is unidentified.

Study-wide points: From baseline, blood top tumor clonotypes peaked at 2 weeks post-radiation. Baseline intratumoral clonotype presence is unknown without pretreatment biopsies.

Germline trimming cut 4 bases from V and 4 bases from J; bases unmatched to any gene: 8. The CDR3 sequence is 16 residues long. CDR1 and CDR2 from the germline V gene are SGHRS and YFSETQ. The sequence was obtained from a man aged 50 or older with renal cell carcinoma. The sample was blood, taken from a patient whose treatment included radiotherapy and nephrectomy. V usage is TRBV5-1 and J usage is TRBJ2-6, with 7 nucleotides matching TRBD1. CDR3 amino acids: CASSVEKGAGANVLTF. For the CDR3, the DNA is TGCGCCAGCAGCGTGGAAAAGGGGGCCGGGGCCAACGTCCTGACTTTC.